Listed below are T cell receptor beta chains from one sample, sequenced in a study of identifying expanded T cells in peripheral blood. Assay: immunoSEQ multiplex PCR; the TCRdb copy retains only in-frame clones and omits some. The table records approximately 120,000 clones, 88% of them present only once. Source material: blood. Receptors were obtained from a person aged 18 to 75 in good health. The CDR3 runs from the conserved cysteine through the conserved F or W. A D gene is named only where the DNA matches it firmly. Clone size appears in some rows only: once, few, many, or a class for an expanded clone.

V gene	clone size	J gene	D gene	CDR3 DNA	CDR3 protein
TRBV4-2	-	TRBJ2-3	-	TGTGCCAGCAGCCCTTTAAGGACAAGAGCCCGACTGGTCACAGATACGCAGTATTTT	CASSPLRTRARLVTDTQYF
TRBV18	-	TRBJ2-7	-	TGTGCCAGCTCACCACTTTCTTCAGCCGACGAGCAGTACTTC	CASSPLSSADEQYF
TRBV4-1	-	TRBJ1-5	-	TGCGCCAGCAGCCAACTATCGGAGGGACAGCCCCAGCATTTT	CASSQLSEGQPQHF
TRBV5-1	-	TRBJ2-1	TRBD2	TGCGCCAGCAGCTCCCAGCGGGGACGCGTGTTCTTC	CASSSQRGRVFF
TRBV2	-	TRBJ1-1	-	TGTGCCAGCAAAATGACCATGAACACTGAAGCTTTCTTT	CASKMTMNTEAFF
TRBV30	-	TRBJ1-3	-	TGTGCCTGGAGTGTTAAGCGTATGGGGGTAAGGGCTGGAAACACCATATATTTT	CAWSVKRMGVRAGNTIYF
TRBV25-1	-	TRBJ2-7	TRBD2	TGTGCCAGCAGTGAAGCTAGCGGGGGGAAGCCTTACGAGCAGTACTTC	CASSEASGGKPYEQYF
TRBV28	-	TRBJ2-1	TRBD1	TGTGCCAGTGGGACAGGCGTCAATGAGCAGTTCTTC	CASGTGVNEQFF
TRBV28	-	TRBJ1-2	TRBD1	TGTGCCAGCGGTAGGGGGCAGCTCTATGGCTACACCTTC	CASGRGQLYGYTF
TRBV5-1	-	TRBJ2-5	TRBD1	TGCGCCAGCAGTTATATTGGGACAGGACAAGAGACCCAGTACTTC	CASSYIGTGQETQYF
TRBV7-9	-	TRBJ1-3	TRBD1	TGTGCCAGCAGCGACGGGACAGGAGGAAACACCATATATTTT	CASSDGTGGNTIYF
TRBV7-9	-	TRBJ1-6	-	TGTGCCAGCAGTCCAAATAATTCACCCCTCCACTTT	CASSPNNSPLHF
TRBV6-6	-	TRBJ1-2	TRBD1	TGTGCCAGCAGTACCTCTACGGGACAGATTAACTATGGCTACACCTTC	CASSTSTGQINYGYTF
TRBV5-4	-	TRBJ2-7	-	TGTGCCAGCAGCCAAGGTGACTACGAATACGAGCAGTACTTC	CASSQGDYEYEQYF
TRBV7-3	few	TRBJ1-6	-	TGTGCCAGCAGCTTAGGAATAAATTCACCCCTCCACTTT	CASSLGINSPLHF
TRBV10-1	-	TRBJ2-3	TRBD1	TGCGCCAGTGGGAGGACAGGGAATTCAGATACGCAGTATTTT	CASGRTGNSDTQYF
TRBV19	-	TRBJ2-5	TRBD1	TGTGCCAGTAGTGGACTACAGGGGGCAGGAGAGACCCAGTACTTC	CASSGLQGAGETQYF
TRBV6-5	few	TRBJ1-1	TRBD1	TGTGCCAGCGGGACAGGGCAGAACACTGAAGCTTTCTTT	CASGTGQNTEAFF
TRBV9	-	TRBJ1-3	-	TGTGCCAGCAGCGCCAGGGGAACTCCCTCTGGAAACACCATATATTTT	CASSARGTPSGNTIYF
TRBV5-4	once	TRBJ2-2	TRBD1	TGTGCCAGCAGCCCTCGGGACAGGGTTATAACCGGGGAGCTGTTTTTT	CASSPRDRVITGELFF
TRBV7-3	-	TRBJ2-5	-	TGTGCCAGCAGCCCTCAGACAGGATCTCAAGAGACCCAGTACTTC	CASSPQTGSQETQYF